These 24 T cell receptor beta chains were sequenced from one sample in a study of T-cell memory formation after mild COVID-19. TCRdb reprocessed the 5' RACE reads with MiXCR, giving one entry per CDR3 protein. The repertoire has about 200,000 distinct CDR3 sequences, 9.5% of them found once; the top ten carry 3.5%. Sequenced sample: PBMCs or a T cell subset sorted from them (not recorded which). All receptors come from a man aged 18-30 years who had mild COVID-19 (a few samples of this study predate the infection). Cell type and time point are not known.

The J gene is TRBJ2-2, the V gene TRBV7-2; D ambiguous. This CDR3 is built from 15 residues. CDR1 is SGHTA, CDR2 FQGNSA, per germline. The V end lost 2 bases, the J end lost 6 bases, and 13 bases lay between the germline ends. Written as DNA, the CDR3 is TGTGCCAGCAGCTTACTCCCGAGCGCCGCCGGGGAGCTGTTTTTT. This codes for CASSLLPSAAGELFF.

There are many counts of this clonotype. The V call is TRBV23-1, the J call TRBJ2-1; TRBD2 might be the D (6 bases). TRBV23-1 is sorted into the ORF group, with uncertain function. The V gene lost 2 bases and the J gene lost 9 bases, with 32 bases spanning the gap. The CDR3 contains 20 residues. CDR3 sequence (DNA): TGCGCCAGCAGTCAACCCCATCCTGAATTCCGAGATTGCGGGGTACTTGAGCAGTTCTTC. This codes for CASSQPHPEFRDCGVLEQFF.

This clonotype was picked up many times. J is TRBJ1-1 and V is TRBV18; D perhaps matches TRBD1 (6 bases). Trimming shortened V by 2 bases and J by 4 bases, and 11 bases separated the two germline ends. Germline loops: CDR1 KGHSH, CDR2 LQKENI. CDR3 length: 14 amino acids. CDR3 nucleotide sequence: TGTGCCAGCTCACCAAGCGGGGGCCTCACTGAAGCTTTCTTT. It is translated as CASSPSGGLTEAFF.

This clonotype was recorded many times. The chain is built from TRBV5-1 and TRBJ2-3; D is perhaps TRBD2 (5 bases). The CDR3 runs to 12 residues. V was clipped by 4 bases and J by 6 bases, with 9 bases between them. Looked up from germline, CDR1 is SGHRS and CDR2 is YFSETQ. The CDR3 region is CASSPPGDTQYF. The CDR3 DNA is TGCGCCAGCAGCCCACCGGGGGATACGCAGTATTTT. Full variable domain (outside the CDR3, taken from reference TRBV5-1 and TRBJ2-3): KAGVTQTPRYLIKTRGQQVTLSCSPISGHRSVSWYQQTPGQGLQFLFEYFSETQRNKGNFPGRFSGRQFSNSRSEMNVSTLELGDSALYLCASSPPGDTQYFGPGTRLTVL.

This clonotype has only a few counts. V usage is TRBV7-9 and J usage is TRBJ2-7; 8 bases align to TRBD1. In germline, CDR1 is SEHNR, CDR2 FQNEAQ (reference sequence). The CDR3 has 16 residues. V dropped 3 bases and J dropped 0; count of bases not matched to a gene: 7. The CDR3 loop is CASSFNRDRSSYEQYF. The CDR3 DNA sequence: TGTGCCAGCAGCTTCAATCGGGACAGGAGCTCCTACGAGCAGTACTTC.

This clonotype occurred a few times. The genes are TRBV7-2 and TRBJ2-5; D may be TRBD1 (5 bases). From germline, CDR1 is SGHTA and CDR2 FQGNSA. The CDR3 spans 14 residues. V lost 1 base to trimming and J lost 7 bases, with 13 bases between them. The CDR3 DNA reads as TGTGCCAGCAGCTTAGTAGGCTGGCAGGGGACCCAGTACTTC. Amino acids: CASSLVGWQGTQYF. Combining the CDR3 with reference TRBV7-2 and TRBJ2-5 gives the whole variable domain GAGVSQSPSNKVTEKGKDVELRCDPISGHTALYWYRQSLGQGLEFLIYFQGNSAPDKSGLPSDRFSAERTGGSVSTLTIQRTQQEDSAVYLCASSLVGWQGTQYFGPGTRLLVL.

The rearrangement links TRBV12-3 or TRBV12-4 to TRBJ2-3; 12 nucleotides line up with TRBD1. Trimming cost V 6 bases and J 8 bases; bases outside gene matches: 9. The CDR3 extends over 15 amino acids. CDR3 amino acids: CASSRGQGARGTQYF. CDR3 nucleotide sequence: TGTGCCAGCAGCCGGGGACAGGGGGCAAGAGGTACGCAGTATTTT.

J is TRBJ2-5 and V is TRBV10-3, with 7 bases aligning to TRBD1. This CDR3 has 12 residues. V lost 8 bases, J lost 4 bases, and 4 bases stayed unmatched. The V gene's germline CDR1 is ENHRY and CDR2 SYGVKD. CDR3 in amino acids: CAIGQAGETQYF. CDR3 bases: TGTGCCATCGGACAGGCGGGAGAGACCCAGTACTTC.

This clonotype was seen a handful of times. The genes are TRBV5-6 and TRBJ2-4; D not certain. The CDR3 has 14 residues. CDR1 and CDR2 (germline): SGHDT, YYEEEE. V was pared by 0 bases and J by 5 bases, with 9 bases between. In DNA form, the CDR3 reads TGTGCCAGCAGCTTGGAAGGAGTGGAAAACATTCAGTACTTC. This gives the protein CASSLEGVENIQYF.

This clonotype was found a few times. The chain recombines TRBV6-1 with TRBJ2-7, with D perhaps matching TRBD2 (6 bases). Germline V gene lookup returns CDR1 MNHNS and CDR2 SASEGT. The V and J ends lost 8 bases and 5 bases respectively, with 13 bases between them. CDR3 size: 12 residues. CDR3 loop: CASRHGGDEQYF. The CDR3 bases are TGTGCCAGCCGTCACGGGGGAGACGAGCAGTACTTC.

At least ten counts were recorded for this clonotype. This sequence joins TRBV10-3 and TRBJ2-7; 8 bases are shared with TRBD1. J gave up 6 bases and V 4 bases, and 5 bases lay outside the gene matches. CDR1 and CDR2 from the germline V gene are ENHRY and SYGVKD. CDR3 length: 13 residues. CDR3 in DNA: TGTGCCATCAGTGGCTTCGACAGGGGCGAGCAGTACGTC. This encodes CAISGFDRGEQYV.

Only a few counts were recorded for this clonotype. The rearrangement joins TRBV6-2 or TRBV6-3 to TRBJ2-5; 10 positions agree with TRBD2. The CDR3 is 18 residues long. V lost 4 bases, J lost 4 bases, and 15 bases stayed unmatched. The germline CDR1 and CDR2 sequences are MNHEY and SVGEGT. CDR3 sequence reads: CASSWLSGGPTTGETQYF. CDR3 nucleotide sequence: TGTGCCAGCAGTTGGCTTAGCGGGGGGCCGACGACAGGAGAGACCCAGTACTTC.

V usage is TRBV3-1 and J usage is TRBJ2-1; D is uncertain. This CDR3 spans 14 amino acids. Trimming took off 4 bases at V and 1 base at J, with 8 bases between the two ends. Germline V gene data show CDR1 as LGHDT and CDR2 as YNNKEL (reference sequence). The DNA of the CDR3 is TGTGCCAGCAGCCGTACAGAGTCCTACAATGAGCAGTTCTTC. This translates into CASSRTESYNEQFF.

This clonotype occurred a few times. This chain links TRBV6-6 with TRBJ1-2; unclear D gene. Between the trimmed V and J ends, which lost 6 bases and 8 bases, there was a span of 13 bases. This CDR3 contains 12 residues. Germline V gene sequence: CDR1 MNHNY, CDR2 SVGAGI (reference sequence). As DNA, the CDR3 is TGTGCCAGCAGAGAAACATGGGAGGGCTACACCTTC. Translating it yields CASRETWEGYTF.

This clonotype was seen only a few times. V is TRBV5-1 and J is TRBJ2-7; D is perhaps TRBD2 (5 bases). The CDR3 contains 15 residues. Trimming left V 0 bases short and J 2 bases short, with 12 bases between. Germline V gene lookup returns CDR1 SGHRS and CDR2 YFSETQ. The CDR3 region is CASSLERVGAYEQYV. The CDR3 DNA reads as TGCGCCAGCAGCTTGGAACGGGTCGGGGCCTACGAGCAGTACGTC.

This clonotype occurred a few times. CDR3 loop: CASSLDQALGNTIYF. Written as DNA, the CDR3 is TGTGCCAGCAGCTTAGATCAGGCACTTGGAAACACCATATATTTT. J is TRBJ1-3 and V is TRBV7-2, with D uncertain. V was trimmed by 1 base and J by 3 bases, leaving 10 bases between them. Germline assignment: CDR1 SGHTA and CDR2 FQGNSA. The CDR3 is made up of 15 amino acids.

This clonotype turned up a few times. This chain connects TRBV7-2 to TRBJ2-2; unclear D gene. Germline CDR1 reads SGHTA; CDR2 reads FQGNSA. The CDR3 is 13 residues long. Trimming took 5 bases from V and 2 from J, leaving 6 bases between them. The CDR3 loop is CASSPDNTGELFF. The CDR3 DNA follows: TGTGCCAGCAGCCCAGATAACACCGGGGAGCTGTTTTTT.

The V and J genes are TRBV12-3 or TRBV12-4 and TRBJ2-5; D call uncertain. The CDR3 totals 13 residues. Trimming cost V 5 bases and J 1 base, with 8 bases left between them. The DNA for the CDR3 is TGTGCCAGCAGTGCCCAGATCCAAGAGACCCAGTACTTC. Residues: CASSAQIQETQYF.

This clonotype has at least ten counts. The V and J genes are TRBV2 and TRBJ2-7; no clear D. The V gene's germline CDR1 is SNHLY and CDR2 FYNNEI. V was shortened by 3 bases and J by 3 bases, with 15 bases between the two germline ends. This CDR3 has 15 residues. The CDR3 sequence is CASSDISSEHYEQYF. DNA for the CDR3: TGTGCCAGCAGTGATATTAGCTCCGAACACTACGAGCAGTACTTC.

CDR3 sequence reads: CASSSNRYLTEAFF. In DNA form, the CDR3 reads TGTGCCAGCAGCTCCAACAGATACCTCACTGAAGCTTTCTTT. J is TRBJ1-1 and V is TRBV7-9; D call uncertain. The CDR3 loop spans 14 amino acids. V was pared by 4 bases and J by 4 bases, with 13 bases between. Germline-derived CDR1 and CDR2 are SEHNR and FQNEAQ (reference sequence). The entire variable domain, with the rest obtained from reference TRBV7-9 and TRBJ1-1, is as follows: DTGVSQNPRHKITKRGQNVTFRCDPISEHNRLYWYRQTLGQGPEFLTYFQNEAQLEKSRLLSDRFSAERPKGSFSTLEIQRTEQGDSAMYLCASSSNRYLTEAFFGQGTRLTVV.

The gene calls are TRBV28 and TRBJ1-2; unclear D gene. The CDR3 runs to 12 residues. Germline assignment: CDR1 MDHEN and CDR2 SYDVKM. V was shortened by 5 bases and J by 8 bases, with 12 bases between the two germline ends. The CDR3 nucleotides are TGTGCCAGCAGTCCCCCGGGTAGGGGCTACACCTTC. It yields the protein CASSPPGRGYTF.

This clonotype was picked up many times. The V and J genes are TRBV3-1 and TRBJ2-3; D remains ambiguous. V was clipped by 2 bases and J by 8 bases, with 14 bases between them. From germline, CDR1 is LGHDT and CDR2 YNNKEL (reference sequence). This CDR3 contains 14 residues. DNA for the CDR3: TGTGCCAGCAGCCAACCCAACTGGGCTGGTACGCAGTATTTT. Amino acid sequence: CASSQPNWAGTQYF.

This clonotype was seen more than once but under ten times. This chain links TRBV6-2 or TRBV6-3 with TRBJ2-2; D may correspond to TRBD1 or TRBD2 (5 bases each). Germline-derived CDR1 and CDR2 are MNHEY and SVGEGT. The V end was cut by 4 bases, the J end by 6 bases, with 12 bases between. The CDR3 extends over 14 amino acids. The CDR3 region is CASSSFGAAGELFF. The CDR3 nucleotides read TGTGCCAGCAGTTCCTTCGGGGCTGCCGGGGAGCTGTTTTTT.

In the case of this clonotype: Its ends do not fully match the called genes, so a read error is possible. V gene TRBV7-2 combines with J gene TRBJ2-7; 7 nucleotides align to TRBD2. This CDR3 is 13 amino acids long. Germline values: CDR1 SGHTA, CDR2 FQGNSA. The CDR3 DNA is TGTGCCAGCAGCCTAGCGGCCCCCTACGAGCAGTACTTC. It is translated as CASSLAAPYEQYF.